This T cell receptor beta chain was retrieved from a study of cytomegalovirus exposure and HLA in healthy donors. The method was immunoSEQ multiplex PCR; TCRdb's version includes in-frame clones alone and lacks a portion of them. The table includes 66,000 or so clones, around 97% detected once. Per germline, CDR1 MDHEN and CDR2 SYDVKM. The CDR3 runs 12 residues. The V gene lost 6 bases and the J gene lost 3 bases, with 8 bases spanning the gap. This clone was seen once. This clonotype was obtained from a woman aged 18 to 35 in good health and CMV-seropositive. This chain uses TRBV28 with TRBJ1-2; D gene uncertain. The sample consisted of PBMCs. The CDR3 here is CASRAEDYGYTF. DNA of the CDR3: TGTGCCAGCAGGGCGGAGGACTATGGCTACACCTTC.